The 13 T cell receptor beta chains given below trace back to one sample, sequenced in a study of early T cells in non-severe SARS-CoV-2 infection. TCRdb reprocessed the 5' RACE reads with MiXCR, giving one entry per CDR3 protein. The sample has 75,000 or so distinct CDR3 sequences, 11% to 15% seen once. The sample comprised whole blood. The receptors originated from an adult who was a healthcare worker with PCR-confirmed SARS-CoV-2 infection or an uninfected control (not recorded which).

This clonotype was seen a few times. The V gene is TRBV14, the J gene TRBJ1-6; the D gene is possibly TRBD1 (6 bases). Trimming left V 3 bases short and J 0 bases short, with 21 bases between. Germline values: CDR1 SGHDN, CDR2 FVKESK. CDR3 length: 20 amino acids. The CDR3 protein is CASSHTNRGGASSYNSPLHF. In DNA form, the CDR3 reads TGTGCCAGCAGCCACACCAACCGGGGGGGGGCGAGCTCCTATAATTCACCCCTCCACTTT. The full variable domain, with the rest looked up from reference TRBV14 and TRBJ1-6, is EAGVTQFPSHSVIEKGQTVTLRCDPISGHDNLYWYRRVMGKEIKFLLHFVKESKQDESGMPNNRFLAERTGGTYSTLKVQPAELEDSGVYFCASSHTNRGGASSYNSPLHFGNGTRLTVT.

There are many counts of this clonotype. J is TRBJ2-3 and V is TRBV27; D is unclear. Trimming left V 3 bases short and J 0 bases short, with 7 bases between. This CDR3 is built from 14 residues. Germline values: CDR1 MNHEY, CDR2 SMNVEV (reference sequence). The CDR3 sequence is CASSFLSSTDTQYF. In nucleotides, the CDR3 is TGTGCCAGCAGTTTTCTGAGTAGCACAGATACGCAGTATTTT.

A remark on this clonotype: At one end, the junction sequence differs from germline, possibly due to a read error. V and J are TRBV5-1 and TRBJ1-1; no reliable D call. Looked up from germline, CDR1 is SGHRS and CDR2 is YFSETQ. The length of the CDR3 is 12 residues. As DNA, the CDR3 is TGCGCCAGCAGCTTAAAAAACAGTGAAGCTTTCTTT. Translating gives CASSLKNSEAFF. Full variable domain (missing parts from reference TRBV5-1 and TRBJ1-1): KAGVTQTPRYLIKTRGQQVTLSCSPISGHRSVSWYQQTPGQGLQFLFEYFSETQRNKGNFPGRFSGRQFSNSRSEMNVSTLELGDSALYLCASSLKNSEAFFGQGTRLTVV.

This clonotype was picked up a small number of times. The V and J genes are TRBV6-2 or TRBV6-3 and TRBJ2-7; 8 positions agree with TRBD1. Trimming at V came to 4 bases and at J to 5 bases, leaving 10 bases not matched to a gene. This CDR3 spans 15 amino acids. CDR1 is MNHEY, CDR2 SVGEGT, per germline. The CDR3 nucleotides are TGTGCCAGCAGTTCCTTGGACAGGGCGGACGACGAGCAGTACTTC. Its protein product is CASSSLDRADDEQYF.

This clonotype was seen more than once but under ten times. In DNA, the CDR3 is TGTGCCAGCAGACGCACCTCGTCCCCGGGACAGGTCAATTCACCCCTCCACTTT. Residues: CASRRTSSPGQVNSPLHF. The chain uses TRBV6-1 and TRBJ1-6; 8 bases match TRBD1. Unmatched junction bases numbered 17, after V lost 6 bases and J lost 7 bases. Germline values: CDR1 MNHNS, CDR2 SASEGT. The CDR3 has 18 residues.

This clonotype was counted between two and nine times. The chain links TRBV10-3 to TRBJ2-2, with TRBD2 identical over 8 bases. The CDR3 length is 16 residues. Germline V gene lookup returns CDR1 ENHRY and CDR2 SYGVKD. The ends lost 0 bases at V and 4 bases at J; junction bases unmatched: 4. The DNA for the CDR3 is TGTGCCATCAGTGAGTCAGGACTAGCAGTCACCGGGGAGCTGTTTTTT. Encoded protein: CAISESGLAVTGELFF.

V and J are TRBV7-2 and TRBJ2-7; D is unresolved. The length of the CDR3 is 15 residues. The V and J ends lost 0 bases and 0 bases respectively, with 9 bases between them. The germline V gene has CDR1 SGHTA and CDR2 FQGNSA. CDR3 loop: CASSLAASVSYEQYF. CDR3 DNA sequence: TGTGCCAGCAGCTTAGCAGCATCAGTCTCCTACGAGCAGTACTTC.

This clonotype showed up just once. The CDR3 nucleotides are TGTGCCACTGCCTCAACCCCGAATGGGCGCGAGCAGTACTTC. This gives the protein CATASTPNGREQYF. The chain employs TRBV10-3 and TRBJ2-7; D not certain. CDR3 length equals 14 residues. Germline values: CDR1 ENHRY, CDR2 SYGVKD. The germline V and J ends were trimmed by 10 bases and 6 bases, with 22 bases remaining between them.

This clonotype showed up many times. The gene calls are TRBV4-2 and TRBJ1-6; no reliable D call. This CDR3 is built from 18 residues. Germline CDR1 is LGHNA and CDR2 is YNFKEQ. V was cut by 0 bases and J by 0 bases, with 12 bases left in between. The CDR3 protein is CASSQDGHSSSYNSPLHF. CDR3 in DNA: TGTGCCAGCAGCCAAGATGGGCACTCCAGCTCCTATAATTCACCCCTCCACTTT.

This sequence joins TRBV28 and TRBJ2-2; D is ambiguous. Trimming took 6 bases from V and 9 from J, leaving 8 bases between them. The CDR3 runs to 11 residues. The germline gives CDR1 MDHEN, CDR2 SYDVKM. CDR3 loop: CASRSERELFF. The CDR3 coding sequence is TGTGCCAGCAGGTCCGAGAGGGAGCTGTTTTTT.

In DNA, the CDR3 is TGCAGCGCCTCCGGGACAAGGAGCTCTGGGGCCAACGTCCTGACTTTC. Translation gives CSASGTRSSGANVLTF. The J gene is TRBJ2-6, the V gene TRBV29-1; tentative D call: TRBD1 (6 bases). The CDR3 is made up of 16 amino acids. Trimming took off 7 bases at V and 0 bases at J, with 16 bases between the two ends. Germline-derived CDR1 and CDR2 are SQVTM and ANQGSEA.

CDR3 loop: CASSPQMNTEAFF. CDR3 coding DNA: TGTGCCAGCAGTCCTCAGATGAACACTGAAGCTTTCTTT. The chain has TRBV6-1 and TRBJ1-1; unclear D gene. Germline CDR1 reads MNHNS; CDR2 reads SASEGT. The CDR3 is made up of 13 amino acids. V gave up 5 bases and J gave up 0 bases, with 7 bases separating them.

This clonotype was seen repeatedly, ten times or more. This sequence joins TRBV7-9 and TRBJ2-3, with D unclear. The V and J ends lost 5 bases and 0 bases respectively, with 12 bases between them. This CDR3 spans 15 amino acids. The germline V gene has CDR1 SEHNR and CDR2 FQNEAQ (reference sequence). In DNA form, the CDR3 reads TGTGCCAGCAGCCGCTTCGGCGGTAGCACAGATACGCAGTATTTT. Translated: CASSRFGGSTDTQYF.